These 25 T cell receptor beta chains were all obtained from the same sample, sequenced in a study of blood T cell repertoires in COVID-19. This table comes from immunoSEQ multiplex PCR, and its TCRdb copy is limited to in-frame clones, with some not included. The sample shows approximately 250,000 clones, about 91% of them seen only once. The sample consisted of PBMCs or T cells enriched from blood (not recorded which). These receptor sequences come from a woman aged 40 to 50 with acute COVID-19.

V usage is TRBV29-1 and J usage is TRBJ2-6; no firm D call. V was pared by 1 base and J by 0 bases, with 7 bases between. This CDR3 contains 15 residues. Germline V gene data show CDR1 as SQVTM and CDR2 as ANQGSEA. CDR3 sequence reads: CSVEGDNSGANVLTF. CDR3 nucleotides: TGCAGCGTTGAAGGCGACAACTCTGGGGCCAACGTCCTGACTTTC.

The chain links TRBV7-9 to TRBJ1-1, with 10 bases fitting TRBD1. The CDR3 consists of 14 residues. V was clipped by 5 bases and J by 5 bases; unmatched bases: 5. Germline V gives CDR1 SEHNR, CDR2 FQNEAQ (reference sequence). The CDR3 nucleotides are TGTGCCAGCAGCCCGGGACAGGGGTGGACTGAAGCTTTCTTT. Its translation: CASSPGQGWTEAFF.

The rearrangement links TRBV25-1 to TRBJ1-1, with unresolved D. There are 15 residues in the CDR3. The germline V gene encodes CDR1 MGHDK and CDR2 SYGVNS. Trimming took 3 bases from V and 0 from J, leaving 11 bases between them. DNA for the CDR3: TGTGCCAGCAGTGAGGCGGGCCAGCTGAACACTGAAGCTTTCTTT. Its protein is CASSEAGQLNTEAFF.

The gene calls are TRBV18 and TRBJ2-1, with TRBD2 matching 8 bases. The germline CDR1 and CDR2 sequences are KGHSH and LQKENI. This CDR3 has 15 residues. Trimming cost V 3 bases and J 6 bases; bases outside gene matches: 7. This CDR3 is CASSPTGTSCNEQFF. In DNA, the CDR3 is TGTGCCAGCTCACCCACCGGGACTAGTTGCAATGAGCAGTTCTTC.

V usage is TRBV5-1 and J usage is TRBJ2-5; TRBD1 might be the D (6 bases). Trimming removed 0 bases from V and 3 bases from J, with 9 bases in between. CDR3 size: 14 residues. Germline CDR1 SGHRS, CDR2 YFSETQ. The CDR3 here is CASSLDPGEETQYF. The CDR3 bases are TGCGCCAGCAGCTTGGATCCAGGGGAAGAGACCCAGTACTTC. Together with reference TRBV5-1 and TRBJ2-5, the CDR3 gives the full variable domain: KAGVTQTPRYLIKTRGQQVTLSCSPISGHRSVSWYQQTPGQGLQFLFEYFSETQRNKGNFPGRFSGRQFSNSRSEMNVSTLELGDSALYLCASSLDPGEETQYFGPGTRLLVL.

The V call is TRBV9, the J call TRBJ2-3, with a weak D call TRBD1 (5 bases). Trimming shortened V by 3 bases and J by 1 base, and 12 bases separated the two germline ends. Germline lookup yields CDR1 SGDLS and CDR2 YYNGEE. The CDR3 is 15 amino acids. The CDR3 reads CASSASLGGTDTQYF. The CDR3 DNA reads TGTGCCAGCAGCGCTTCCCTAGGGGGCACAGATACGCAGTATTTT.

CDR3 protein: CASSWTGGYGYTF. The CDR3 region has the DNA TGTGCCAGCAGCTGGACAGGGGGCTATGGCTACACCTTC. The chain is built from TRBV5-6 and TRBJ1-2; 10 bases agree with TRBD1. The germline V gene encodes CDR1 SGHDT and CDR2 YYEEEE. CDR3 length: 13 amino acids. Trimming took 3 bases from V and 4 from J; bases not matched to a gene: 0.

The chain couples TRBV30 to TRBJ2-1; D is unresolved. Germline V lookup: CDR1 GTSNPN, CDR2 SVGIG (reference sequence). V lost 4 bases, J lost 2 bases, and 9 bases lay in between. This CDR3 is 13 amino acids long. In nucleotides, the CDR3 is TGTGCCTGGACTTCAGGCCCCTACAATGAGCAGTTCTTC. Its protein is CAWTSGPYNEQFF.

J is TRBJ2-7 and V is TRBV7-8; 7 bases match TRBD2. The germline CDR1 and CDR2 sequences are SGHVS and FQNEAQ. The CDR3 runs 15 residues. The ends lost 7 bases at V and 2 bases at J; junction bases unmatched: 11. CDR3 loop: CASTNGLADTYEQYF. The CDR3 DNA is TGTGCCAGCACCAACGGGCTAGCGGATACCTACGAGCAGTACTTC.

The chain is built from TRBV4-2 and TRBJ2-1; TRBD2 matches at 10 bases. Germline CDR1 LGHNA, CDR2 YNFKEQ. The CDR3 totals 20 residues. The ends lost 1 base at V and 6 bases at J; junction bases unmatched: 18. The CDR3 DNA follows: TGTGCCAGCAGCCAAGTAAGATCCCAAACTATAAGCGGGAGGGCCAATGAGCAGTTCTTC. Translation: CASSQVRSQTISGRANEQFF.

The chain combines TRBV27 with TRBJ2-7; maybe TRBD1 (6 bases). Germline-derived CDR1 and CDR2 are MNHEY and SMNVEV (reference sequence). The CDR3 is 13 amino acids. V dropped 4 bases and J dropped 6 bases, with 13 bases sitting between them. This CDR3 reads CASSSQGRIEQYV. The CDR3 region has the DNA TGTGCCAGCAGTTCACAGGGTAGGATCGAGCAGTACGTC.

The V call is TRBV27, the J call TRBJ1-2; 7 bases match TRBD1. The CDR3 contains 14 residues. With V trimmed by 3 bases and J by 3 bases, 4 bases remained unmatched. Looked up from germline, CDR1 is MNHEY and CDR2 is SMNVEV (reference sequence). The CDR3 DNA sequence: TGTGCCAGCAGTTTTACCGGGACAGACTATGGCTACACCTTC. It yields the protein CASSFTGTDYGYTF.

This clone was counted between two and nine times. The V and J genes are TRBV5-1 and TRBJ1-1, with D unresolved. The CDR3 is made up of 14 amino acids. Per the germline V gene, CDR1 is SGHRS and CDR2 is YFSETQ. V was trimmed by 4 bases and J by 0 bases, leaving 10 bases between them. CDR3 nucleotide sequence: TGCGCCAGCAGCGGGGAGTTCATGAACACTGAAGCTTTCTTT. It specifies CASSGEFMNTEAFF.

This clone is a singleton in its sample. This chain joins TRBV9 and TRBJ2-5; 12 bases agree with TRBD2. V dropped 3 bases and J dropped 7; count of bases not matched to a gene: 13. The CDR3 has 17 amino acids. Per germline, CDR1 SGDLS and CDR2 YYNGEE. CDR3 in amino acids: CASSASPSSGREGTQYF. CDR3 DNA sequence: TGTGCCAGCAGCGCATCTCCTTCTAGCGGGAGGGAGGGGACCCAGTACTTC. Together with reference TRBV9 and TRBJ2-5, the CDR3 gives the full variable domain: DSGVTQTPKHLITATGQRVTLRCSPRSGDLSVYWYQQSLDQGLQFLIQYYNGEERAKGNILERFSAQQFPDLHSELNLSSLELGDSALYFCASSASPSSGREGTQYFGPGTRLLVL.

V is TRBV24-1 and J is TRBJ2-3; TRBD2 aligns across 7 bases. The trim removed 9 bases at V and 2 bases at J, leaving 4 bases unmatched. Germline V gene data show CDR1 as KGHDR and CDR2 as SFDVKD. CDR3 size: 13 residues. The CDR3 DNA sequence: TGTGCCACCCGGGACTACCCCACAGATACGCAGTATTTT. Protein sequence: CATRDYPTDTQYF.

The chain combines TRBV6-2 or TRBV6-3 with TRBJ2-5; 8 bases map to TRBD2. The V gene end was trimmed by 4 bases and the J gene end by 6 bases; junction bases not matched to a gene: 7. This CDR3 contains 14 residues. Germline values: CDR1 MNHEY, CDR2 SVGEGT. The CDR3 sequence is CASSFGGTRKTQYF. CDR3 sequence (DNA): TGTGCCAGCAGTTTCGGCGGGACTAGGAAGACCCAGTACTTC.

The chain's CDR3 is CASSQTLQGYEQYF. DNA for the CDR3: TGTGCCAGCAGCCAAACCCTCCAGGGTTACGAGCAGTACTTC. The V call is TRBV14, the J call TRBJ2-7; perhaps TRBD1 as D (5 bases). V was cut by 2 bases and J by 4 bases, with 12 bases left in between. The CDR3 loop spans 14 amino acids. CDR1 is SGHDN, CDR2 FVKESK, per germline.

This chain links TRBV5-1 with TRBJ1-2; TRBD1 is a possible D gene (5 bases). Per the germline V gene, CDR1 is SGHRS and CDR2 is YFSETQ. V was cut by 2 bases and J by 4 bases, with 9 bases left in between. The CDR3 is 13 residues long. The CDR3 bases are TGCGCCAGCAGCTTCTCTGACAGCTATGGCTACACCTTC. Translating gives CASSFSDSYGYTF.

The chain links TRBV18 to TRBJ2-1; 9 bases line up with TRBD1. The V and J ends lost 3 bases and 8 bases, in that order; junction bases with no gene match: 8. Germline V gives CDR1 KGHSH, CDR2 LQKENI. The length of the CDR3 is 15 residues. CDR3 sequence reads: CASSPFGTGFDEQFF. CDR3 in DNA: TGTGCCAGCTCACCCTTCGGGACAGGGTTCGATGAGCAGTTCTTC.

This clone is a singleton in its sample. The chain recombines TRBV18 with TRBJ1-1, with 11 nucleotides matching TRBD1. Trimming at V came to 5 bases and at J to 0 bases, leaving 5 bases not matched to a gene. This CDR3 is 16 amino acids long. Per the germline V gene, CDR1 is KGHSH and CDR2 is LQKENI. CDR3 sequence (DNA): TGTGCCAGCTCAGCGAGGACAGGGGGCATGAACACTGAAGCTTTCTTT. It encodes CASSARTGGMNTEAFF.

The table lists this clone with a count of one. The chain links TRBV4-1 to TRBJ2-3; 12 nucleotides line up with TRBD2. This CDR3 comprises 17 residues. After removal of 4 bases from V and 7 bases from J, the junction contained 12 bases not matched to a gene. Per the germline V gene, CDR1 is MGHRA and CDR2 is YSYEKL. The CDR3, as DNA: TGCGCCAGCAGCCGATTAACTAGCGGGAGGATGGGCAATACGCAGTATTTT. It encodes CASSRLTSGRMGNTQYF.

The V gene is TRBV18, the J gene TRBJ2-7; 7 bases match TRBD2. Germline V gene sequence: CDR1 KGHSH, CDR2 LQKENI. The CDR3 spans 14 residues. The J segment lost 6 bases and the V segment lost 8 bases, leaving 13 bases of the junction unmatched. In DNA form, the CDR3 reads TGTGCCAGCCAGTCCCAGCGGGATGGCTCCGAGCAGTACTTC. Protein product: CASQSQRDGSEQYF.

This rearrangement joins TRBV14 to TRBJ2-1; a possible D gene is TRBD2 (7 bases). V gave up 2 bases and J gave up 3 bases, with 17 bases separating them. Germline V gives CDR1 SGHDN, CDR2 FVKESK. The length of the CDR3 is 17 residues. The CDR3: CASSQIGGGDFYNEQFF. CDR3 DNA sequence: TGTGCCAGCAGCCAAATAGGAGGGGGGGATTTCTACAATGAGCAGTTCTTC.

The CDR3 coding sequence is TGTGCCAGCAGTCCCCAGGGGGTAGCGGGAATGCTCGAGCAGTACGTC. Amino acid sequence: CASSPQGVAGMLEQYV. This chain joins TRBV27 and TRBJ2-7; D perhaps matches TRBD2 (8 bases). This CDR3 comprises 16 residues. V was shortened by 5 bases and J by 6 bases, with 23 bases between the two germline ends. CDR1 and CDR2 from the germline V gene are MNHEY and SMNVEV (reference sequence).

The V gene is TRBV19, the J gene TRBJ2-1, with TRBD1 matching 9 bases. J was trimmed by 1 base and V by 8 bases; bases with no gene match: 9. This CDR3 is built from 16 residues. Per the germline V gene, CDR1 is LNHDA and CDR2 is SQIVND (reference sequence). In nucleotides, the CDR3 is TGTGCCAGTGCAATGCGAGGACAGGGGTCCTACAATGAGCAGTTCTTC. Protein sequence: CASAMRGQGSYNEQFF. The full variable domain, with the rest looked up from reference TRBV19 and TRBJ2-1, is DGGITQSPKYLFRKEGQNVTLSCEQNLNHDAMYWYRQDPGQGLRLIYYSQIVNDFQKGDIAEGYSVSREKKESFPLTVTSAQKNPTAFYLCASAMRGQGSYNEQFFGPGTRLTVL.